What follows is one TCR beta chain and its context. The antigen is undetermined. CD45RO-negative cells were positively selected for CCR7, leaving out terminally differentiated effector memory CD45RA+ cells. The sample originates from a study of shared clonotypes between healthy human individuals. Background on the study: Each donor had three CD4 naive, three CD4 memory, two CD8 naive and one CD8 memory plate.

The CDR3 spans 17 residues. The trim removed 2 bases at V and 3 bases at J, leaving 9 bases unmatched. Looked up from germline, CDR1 is MGHRA and CDR2 is YSYEKL. Profiling relied on immunoSEQ multiplex PCR, and the TCRdb table lists in-frame clones only, not all of them. This sample has roughly 2.1 million clones, with about 92% found just once. Whole-study findings and limits: Between four donors, naive CD4 clonotypes were shared at a level of about 5%. Depth of sequencing was expected to influence donor clonotype sharing. Even with large depth, rarefaction showed that sorted-subset sequencing was incomplete.

The V call is TRBV4-1, the J call TRBJ2-2; TRBD1 matches at 7 bases. The sequenced sample was naive CD8+ T cells from PBMCs. This sequence originates from a man aged 18 to 29 in good health. Some clones in this sample may be carry-over from other donors' samples. The CDR3 sequence: CASSQKSTGAYTGELFF. CDR3 DNA: TGCGCCAGCAGCCAAAAATCAACAGGGGCCTACACCGGGGAGCTGTTTTTT.